The rows below give T cell receptor beta chains drawn from one sample of a study of shared clonotypes between healthy human individuals. Sequencing used immunoSEQ multiplex PCR; TCRdb keeps in-frame clones, though not all of them. The table has roughly 1,500,000 clones, 95% to 99% seen once. The sequenced sample consisted of naive CD4+ T cells sorted from blood. These receptors originate from a young man in good health. Both conserved end residues are part of each CDR3. D genes are given only for firm matches. Only some rows state a clone size, as once, few, many or a class for expanded clones.

j_gene	d_gene	v_gene	abundance	CDR3nt	CDR3aa
TRBJ2-2	TRBD1	TRBV10-1	once	TGCGCCAGCAGTGGGCCACGAGGGACAGGGACCGTACGAGACACCGGGGAGCTGTTTTTT	CASSGPRGTGTVRDTGELFF
TRBJ2-5	TRBD1	TRBV27	NA	TGTGCCAGCAGTTTGACAGGGACCGACCAAGAGACCCAGTACTTC	CASSLTGTDQETQYF
TRBJ2-1	NA	TRBV7-9	NA	TGTGCCAGCAGCCCGTTGGTGCCCTACAATGAGCAGTTCTTC	CASSPLVPYNEQFF
TRBJ1-4	TRBD1	TRBV5-1	NA	TGCGCCAGCAGCTTGACAGGGGTAGAAGATGAAAAACTGTTTTTT	CASSLTGVEDEKLFF
TRBJ1-1	NA	TRBV11-3	NA	TGTGCCAGCAGCTTAGACCCCACAGGTGAAGCTTTCTTT	CASSLDPTGEAFF
TRBJ2-5	TRBD2	TRBV28	NA	TGTGCCAGCAGTCTAGCGGGAGCGGGCGACCAAGAGACCCAGTACTTC	CASSLAGAGDQETQYF
TRBJ2-1	TRBD2	TRBV5-4	once	TGTGCCAGCAGCTTGGTCGGGAGGGCCTACAATGAGCAGTTCTTC	CASSLVGRAYNEQFF
TRBJ2-2	NA	TRBV28	NA	TGTGCCAGCAGGACTCCGGGACTTGACGCGAACACCGGGGAGCTGTTTTTT	CASRTPGLDANTGELFF
TRBJ1-1	NA	TRBV6-1	NA	TGTGCCAGCAGTCGAGCGTGGGGGATGAACACTGAAGCTTTCTTT	CASSRAWGMNTEAFF
TRBJ2-7	TRBD2	TRBV28	NA	TGTGCCAGCAGAGCTAGCGGGAGGGCCTACGAGCAGTACTTC	CASRASGRAYEQYF
TRBJ2-7	NA	TRBV7-2	NA	TGTGCCAGCAGCTGGGCCTACGAGCAGTACTTC	CASSWAYEQYF
TRBJ1-5	NA	TRBV28	NA	TGTGCCAGTAGGGCAGTCAATCAGCCCCAGCATTTT	CASRAVNQPQHF
TRBJ2-7	TRBD2	TRBV5-4	NA	TGTGCCAGCAGCTTGGGTGTAGCGGGGGAACTCTACGAGCAGTACTTC	CASSLGVAGELYEQYF
TRBJ1-5	NA	TRBV27	once	TGTGCCAGCAGGCCAGACAGCCTTATGCGCAATCAGCCCCAGCATTTT	CASRPDSLMRNQPQHF
TRBJ2-7	NA	TRBV5-4	NA	TGTGCCAGCAGCTTGTTTTTCGGTAACAGGGGAGGTGACGAGCAGTACTTC	CASSLFFGNRGGDEQYF
TRBJ2-2	TRBD2	TRBV7-2	NA	TGTGCCAGCAGAAGGCGGGCTAGCGGGTACGCGAACACCGGGGAGCTGTTTTTT	CASRRRASGYANTGELFF
TRBJ1-3	NA	TRBV2	NA	TGTGCCAGCAGTGGAAGCAGGCATCTTTCTGGAAACACCATATATTTT	CASSGSRHLSGNTIYF
TRBJ1-3	TRBD1	TRBV7-9	NA	TGTGCCAGCAGCGCCGGGACAGTTGCTGGAAACACCATATATTTT	CASSAGTVAGNTIYF
TRBJ2-7	NA	TRBV11-2	NA	TGTGCCACCTCCCTCCCCGGCTACGAGCAGTACTTC	CATSLPGYEQYF